Below, 21 T cell receptor beta chains from the same sample are listed, as sequenced in a study of blood T cell repertoires in COVID-19. Assay used: immunoSEQ multiplex PCR; TCRdb lists only in-frame clones, some missing. The table lists some 80,000 clones, roughly nine tenths of them singletons. Sequencing was carried out using peripheral blood. Source of these receptors: a man aged 45-60 years with COVID-19, enrolled during active disease.

The chain has TRBV4-3 and TRBJ2-1, with TRBD1 matching over 8 bases. Trimming removed 4 bases from V and 7 bases from J; junction bases left unmatched: 9. CDR3 size: 15 residues. Germline CDR1 and CDR2: LGHNA and YSLEER. The CDR3 bases are TGCGCCAGCAGCCCAGGACAGGGACTTTTAAATGAGCAGTTCTTC. The encoded protein is CASSPGQGLLNEQFF.

The CDR3 nucleotides are TGCGCCAGCAGCGAAATAGCGGGAGGTGCGAATACGCAGTATTTT. This gives the protein CASSEIAGGANTQYF. The chain combines TRBV5-1 with TRBJ2-3, with 10 bases matching TRBD2. The CDR3 consists of 15 residues. Trimming took 4 bases from V and 7 from J; bases not matched to a gene: 9. The V gene's germline CDR1 is SGHRS and CDR2 YFSETQ.

V gene TRBV9 combines with J gene TRBJ2-1; perhaps TRBD1 as D (5 bases). Trimming removed 4 bases at V and 7 bases at J, with 18 bases between. This CDR3 region has 15 residues. The germline V gene has CDR1 SGDLS and CDR2 YYNGEE. The CDR3 DNA sequence: TGTGCCAGCAGCACCGGCTGGGGCTTTACGAATGAGCAGTTCTTC. Translated, it gives CASSTGWGFTNEQFF.

The CDR3 DNA sequence: TGTGCCAGCAGTTACAGGGGACTAGCGGGCACCGGGGAGCTGTTTTTT. Protein product: CASSYRGLAGTGELFF. The V gene is TRBV6-5, the J gene TRBJ2-2; TRBD2 aligns across 12 bases. J was trimmed by 4 bases and V by 2 bases; bases with no gene match: 2. The CDR3 extends over 16 amino acids. CDR1 is MNHEY and CDR2 is SVGAGI in the germline V gene.

The V and J genes are TRBV29-1 and TRBJ2-7, with 7 bases aligning to TRBD1. The CDR3 has 13 amino acids. CDR1 SQVTM and CDR2 ANQGSEA come from the germline V gene. The junction had 6 bases not matched to a gene; V was cut back by 4 bases and J by 3 bases. CDR3 residues: CSVVGTDVYEQYF. CDR3 nucleotide sequence: TGCAGCGTTGTTGGGACAGACGTCTACGAGCAGTACTTC.

This chain joins TRBV7-8 and TRBJ2-7, with no clear D. Germline assignment: CDR1 SGHVS and CDR2 FQNEAQ. The germline V and J ends were trimmed by 2 bases and 1 base, with 6 bases remaining between them. The CDR3 runs 13 residues. DNA of the CDR3: TGTGCCAGCAGCTTATTGCGTTCCTACGAGCAGTACTTC. This gives the protein CASSLLRSYEQYF.

The chain uses TRBV10-3 and TRBJ1-1; a possible D gene is TRBD1 (5 bases). Germline values: CDR1 ENHRY, CDR2 SYGVKD. This CDR3 has 14 amino acids. V dropped 4 bases and J dropped 4 bases, with 13 bases sitting between them. The CDR3 DNA sequence: TGTGCCATCAGTGTCCTTCCCGGGGGCACTGAAGCTTTCTTT. Translation: CAISVLPGGTEAFF.

The genes are TRBV18 and TRBJ2-4, with D possibly matching TRBD1 (6 bases). With 3 bases removed from V and 8 bases from J, the gap between germline ends came to 20 bases. The CDR3 has 16 amino acids. CDR1 is KGHSH and CDR2 is LQKENI in the germline V gene. CDR3 sequence reads: CASSPRTALGADIQYF. The DNA for the CDR3 is TGTGCCAGCTCACCCCGGACAGCCTTGGGGGCGGACATTCAGTACTTC.

The V and J genes are TRBV19 and TRBJ2-1; 9 nucleotides match TRBD1. This CDR3 has 17 amino acids. The germline CDR1 and CDR2 sequences are LNHDA and SQIVND (reference sequence). After removal of 6 bases from V and 1 base from J, the junction contained 10 bases not matched to a gene. CDR3: CASSTRHRGLSYNEQFF. In DNA form, the CDR3 reads TGTGCCAGTAGCACCAGGCACAGGGGGCTATCCTACAATGAGCAGTTCTTC. The entire variable domain, with the rest obtained from reference TRBV19 and TRBJ2-1, is as follows: DGGITQSPKYLFRKEGQNVTLSCEQNLNHDAMYWYRQDPGQGLRLIYYSQIVNDFQKGDIAEGYSVSREKKESFPLTVTSAQKNPTAFYLCASSTRHRGLSYNEQFFGPGTRLTVL.

The rearrangement links TRBV19 to TRBJ1-5; D ambiguous. CDR3 length equals 13 residues. Trimming shortened V by 11 bases and J by 8 bases, and 19 bases separated the two germline ends. Germline V gives CDR1 LNHDA, CDR2 SQIVND (reference sequence). The CDR3 DNA reads as TGTGCCGCCGGGGAGGGTCGTGGGGAGCCCCAGCATTTT. Residues: CAAGEGRGEPQHF.

The chain combines TRBV9 with TRBJ2-1; the match to TRBD2 covers 9 bases. Germline trimming cut 4 bases from V and 4 bases from J; bases unmatched to any gene: 6. The CDR3 covers 15 residues. Germline loops: CDR1 SGDLS, CDR2 YYNGEE. As DNA, the CDR3 is TGTGCCAGCAGCTCCCGGCTAGCGGGGTACAATGAGCAGTTCTTC. Translation: CASSSRLAGYNEQFF.

The chain carries TRBV18 and TRBJ2-7; 9 bases line up with TRBD1. Germline assignment: CDR1 KGHSH and CDR2 LQKENI. V lost 3 bases to trimming and J lost 6 bases; unmatched junction nucleotides: 6. The CDR3 sequence is 14 residues long. CDR3 sequence (DNA): TGTGCCAGCTCACCTAGGACAGGGGACGGCGAGCAGTACTTC. It is translated as CASSPRTGDGEQYF.

V and J are TRBV18 and TRBJ2-5; D gene uncertain. Trimming removed 3 bases at V and 0 bases at J, with 2 bases between. The CDR3 consists of 12 residues. CDR1 is KGHSH and CDR2 is LQKENI in the germline V gene. The DNA for the CDR3 is TGTGCCAGCTCACCTAACCAAGAGACCCAGTACTTC. As protein: CASSPNQETQYF.

This sequence joins TRBV6-2 or TRBV6-3 and TRBJ2-1; tentatively, D is TRBD1 (6 bases). The CDR3 extends over 13 amino acids. Germline V CDR1 and CDR2: MNHEY, SVGEGT. V was clipped by 1 base and J by 7 bases, with 8 bases between them. The CDR3 bases are TGTGCCAGCAGTTACTTCAGGGGAAATGAGCAGTTCTTC. Translated, it gives CASSYFRGNEQFF.

The DNA for the CDR3 is TGTGCCAGCAGCCCTAGCGGGAGGGGCCCAGATACGCAGTATTTT. This gives the protein CASSPSGRGPDTQYF. The V call is TRBV7-2, the J call TRBJ2-3; TRBD2 matches at 12 bases. V trimming: 5 bases; J trimming: 4 bases; junction bases outside the gene matches: 4. This CDR3 spans 15 amino acids. Germline assignment: CDR1 SGHTA and CDR2 FQGNSA.

J is TRBJ2-7 and V is TRBV18, with 9 bases fitting TRBD1. Germline values: CDR1 KGHSH, CDR2 LQKENI. CDR3 size: 13 residues. Trimming at V came to 4 bases and at J to 2 bases, leaving 0 bases not matched to a gene. CDR3 residues: CASSRDRAYEQYF. In DNA form, the CDR3 reads TGTGCCAGCTCACGGGACAGGGCCTACGAGCAGTACTTC.

The table lists this clone with a count of one. The rearrangement uses TRBV6-2 or TRBV6-3 and TRBJ2-7; TRBD2 aligns across 9 bases. Unmatched junction bases numbered 6, after V lost 6 bases and J lost 0 bases. CDR3 size: 15 residues. Per the germline V gene, CDR1 is MNHEY and CDR2 is SVGEGT. CDR3 coding DNA: TGTGCCAGCAGCCGACTAGCGGATAGCTCCTACGAGCAGTACTTC. Translated: CASSRLADSSYEQYF.

This chain uses TRBV5-5 with TRBJ1-5, with a tentative D call TRBD1 (5 bases). CDR1 and CDR2 from the germline V gene are SGHKS and YYEKEE (reference sequence). Trimming took 1 base from V and 7 from J, leaving 9 bases between them. The CDR3 extends over 13 amino acids. The CDR3 DNA reads TGTGCCAGCAGCTTGTCGGGGGTACAGCCCCAGCATTTT. Its protein product is CASSLSGVQPQHF.

This rearrangement joins TRBV3-1 (or the pseudogene TRBV3-2) to TRBJ1-1; 7 bases map to TRBD1. Germline V gives CDR1 LGHDT, CDR2 YNNKEL (reference sequence). V was clipped by 6 bases and J by 6 bases; unmatched bases: 4. The length of the CDR3 is 12 residues. The CDR3 reads CASRRQGAEAFF. The CDR3 DNA follows: TGTGCCAGCAGACGACAGGGAGCTGAAGCTTTCTTT.

This clone was found once. The chain joins TRBV15 to TRBJ1-4; D gene uncertain. Germline CDR1 is LNHNV and CDR2 is YYDKDF (reference sequence). Trimming took off 0 bases at V and 5 bases at J, with 4 bases between the two ends. The CDR3 has 13 residues. CDR3 DNA sequence: TGTGCCACCAGCAGAGATACAAATGAAAAACTGTTTTTT. This sequence encodes CATSRDTNEKLFF.

This chain links TRBV25-1 with TRBJ2-5; the match to TRBD1 covers 8 bases. Germline values: CDR1 MGHDK, CDR2 SYGVNS. The CDR3 is made up of 15 amino acids. The V segment lost 0 bases and the J segment 4 bases; nucleotides outside the gene matches: 4. The CDR3 sequence: CASSEYQGALETQYF. CDR3 nucleotides: TGTGCCAGCAGTGAATACCAGGGGGCGTTAGAGACCCAGTACTTC.